Listed below are T cell receptor beta chains from one sample, sequenced in a study of type 1 regulatory T cells. No antigens are known for them. From the reads, TCRdb called clonotypes with MiXCR, one entry per CDR3 protein. The repertoire has about 71,000 distinct CDR3 sequences, roughly 20% of them found once; the top ten carry less than 10%. The specimen was cultured type 1 regulatory T (Tr1) cells, either the whole culture or a sorted fraction (not recorded which). These receptors were obtained from a human donor in good health. Each CDR3 is given with its conserved first and last residue. A D gene is named only where the DNA matches it firmly. Some rows mark clone size as missing; the rest say once, few, many or name a class of expanded clone.

j_gene,abundance,len,v_gene,d_gene,CDR3nt,CDR3aa
TRBJ2-3,few,13,TRBV28,TRBD2,TGTGCCAGCAGTAGCGGGAGGTTAGATACGCAGTATTTT,CASSSGRLDTQYF
TRBJ2-5,few,16,TRBV15,TRBD2,TGTGCCACCAGCCGTCGACTAGCGGGACCCCAAGAGACCCAGTACTTC,CATSRRLAGPQETQYF
TRBJ2-3,.,16,TRBV11-2,TRBD2,TGTGCCAGCAGCACAATGGGAGCGGGGAACACAGATACGCAGTATTTT,CASSTMGAGNTDTQYF
TRBJ2-1,.,16,TRBV19,.,TGTGCCAGTAGTATTCTCTACGGAAGGGGAGTCAATGAGCAGTTCTTC,CASSILYGRGVNEQFF
TRBJ1-2,few,12,TRBV20-1,.,TGCAGTGCCGAACCCAGGGCGGAAGGCTACACCTTC,CSAEPRAEGYTF
TRBJ2-6,once,16,TRBV5-1,.,TGCGCCAGCAGCTTCATACTCAACACTGGGGCCAACGTCCTGACTTTC,CASSFILNTGANVLTF
TRBJ2-3,few,13,TRBV20-1,.,TGCAGTGCCAACCTACCCAACGGGATTACGCAGTATTTT,CSANLPNGITQYF
TRBJ2-3,many,12,TRBV2,.,TGTGCCAGCAGCCTCGATGGATATACGCAGTATTTT,CASSLDGYTQYF
TRBJ1-2,.,16,TRBV12-2,.,TGTGCAAGTCGCTTAGCATCCGGGACAGCTTTTTATGGCTACACCTTC,CASRLASGTAFYGYTF
TRBJ2-7,.,12,TRBV28,.,TGTGCCAGCAGTTTAGGCCAAAGGGAGCAGTACTTC,CASSLGQREQYF
TRBJ2-5,.,13,TRBV7-3,.,TGTGCCAGTGCCCGGGGCAACCAAGAGACCCAGTACTTC,CASARGNQETQYF
TRBJ2-1,few,12,TRBV20-1,.,TGCAGTGCTAGCGCTAGTGGCAATGAGCAGTTCTTC,CSASASGNEQFF
TRBJ2-1,many,13,TRBV6-2/TRBV6-3,.,TGTGCCAGCAGTGTACGGGGGTACAATGAGCAGTTCTTC,CASSVRGYNEQFF
TRBJ1-5,.,13,TRBV30,.,TGTGCCTGGAGCCCCGTCCGGGATCAGCCCCAGCATTTT,CAWSPVRDQPQHF
TRBJ2-5,many,12,TRBV29-1,.,TGCAGCGCCGCAGGGGTAGGAGAGACCCAGTACTTC,CSAAGVGETQYF
TRBJ1-5,few,15,TRBV7-2,.,TGTGCCAGCAGCTTAGTCTCGGGGAGCAATCAGCCCCAGCATTTT,CASSLVSGSNQPQHF
TRBJ2-5,few,12,TRBV6-6,.,TGTGCCAGCAGTTACTCGCCAGAGACCCAGTACTTC,CASSYSPETQYF
TRBJ1-3,few,15,TRBV5-1,TRBD1,TGCGCCAGCAGCTTAACAGGGGGCACGGCAAACACCATATATTTT,CASSLTGGTANTIYF
TRBJ2-2,few,13,TRBV10-3,.,TGTGCCAGTAGCGGTGCGAACACCGGGGAGCTGTTTTTT,CASSGANTGELFF
TRBJ2-7,few,15,TRBV5-1,TRBD1,TGCGCCAGCAGCTTGTTCGGACAGGGCGGCCACGAGCAGTACTTC,CASSLFGQGGHEQYF
TRBJ2-2,few,16,TRBV20-1,.,TGCAGTGCTAGAGATTACGGGAGCGCGAACACCGGGGAGCTGTTTTTT,CSARDYGSANTGELFF
TRBJ2-3,.,14,TRBV5-6,.,TGTGCCAGCAGTTCGGGACACTGGACAGATACGCAGTATTTT,CASSSGHWTDTQYF
TRBJ2-1,few,15,TRBV5-1,TRBD2,TGCGCCAGCAGCTCTCTAGCGGGAGGGTCCCATGAGCAGTTCTTC,CASSSLAGGSHEQFF
TRBJ2-1,few,15,TRBV5-1,TRBD2,TGCGCCAGCAGTTCAGGGACTAGCGGAATCAATGAGCAGTTCTTC,CASSSGTSGINEQFF
TRBJ1-1,.,12,TRBV20-1,.,TGCAGTGCTACCCTCCGGGGGGCTGAAGCTTTCTTT,CSATLRGAEAFF
TRBJ2-3,many,16,TRBV27,TRBD2,TGTGCCAGCAGTTTATCAAGCGGGAGTGGCACAGATACGCAGTATTTT,CASSLSSGSGTDTQYF